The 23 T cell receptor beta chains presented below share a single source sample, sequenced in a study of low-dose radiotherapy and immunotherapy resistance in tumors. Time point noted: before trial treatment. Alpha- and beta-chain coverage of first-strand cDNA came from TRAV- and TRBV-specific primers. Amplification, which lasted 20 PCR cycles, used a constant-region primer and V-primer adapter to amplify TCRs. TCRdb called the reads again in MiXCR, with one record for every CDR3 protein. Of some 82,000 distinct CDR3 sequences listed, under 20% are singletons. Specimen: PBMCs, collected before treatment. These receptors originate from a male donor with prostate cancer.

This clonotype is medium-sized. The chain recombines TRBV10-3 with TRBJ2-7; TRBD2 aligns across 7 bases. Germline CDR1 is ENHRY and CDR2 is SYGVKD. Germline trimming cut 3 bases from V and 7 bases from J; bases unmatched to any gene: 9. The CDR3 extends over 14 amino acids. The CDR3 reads CAISDGLDRPEQYF. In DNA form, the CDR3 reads TGTGCCATCAGTGATGGACTAGACCGCCCGGAGCAGTACTTC.

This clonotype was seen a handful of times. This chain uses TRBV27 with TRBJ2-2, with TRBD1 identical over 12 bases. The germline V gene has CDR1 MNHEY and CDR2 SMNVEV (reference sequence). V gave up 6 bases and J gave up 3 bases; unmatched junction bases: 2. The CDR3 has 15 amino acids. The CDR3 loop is CASSGTGGHTGELFF. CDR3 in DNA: TGTGCCAGCAGCGGGACAGGGGGCCACACCGGGGAGCTGTTTTTT.

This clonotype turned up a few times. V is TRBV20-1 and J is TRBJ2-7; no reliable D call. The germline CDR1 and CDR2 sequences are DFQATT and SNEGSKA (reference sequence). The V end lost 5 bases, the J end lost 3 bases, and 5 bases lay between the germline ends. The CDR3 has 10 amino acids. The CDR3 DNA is TGCAGTGCTTTGGACTACGAGCAGTACTTC. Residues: CSALDYEQYF.

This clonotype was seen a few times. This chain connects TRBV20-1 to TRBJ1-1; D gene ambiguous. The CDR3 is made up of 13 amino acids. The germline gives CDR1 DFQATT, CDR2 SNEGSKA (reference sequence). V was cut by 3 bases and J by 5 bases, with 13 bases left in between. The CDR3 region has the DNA TGCAGTGCTAGGCGGGGAGTCAGGACTGAAGCTTTCTTT. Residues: CSARRGVRTEAFF.

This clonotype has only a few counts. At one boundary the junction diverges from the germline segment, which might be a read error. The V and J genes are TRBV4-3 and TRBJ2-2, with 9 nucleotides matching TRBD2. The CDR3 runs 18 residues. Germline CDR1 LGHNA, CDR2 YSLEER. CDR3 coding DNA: TGCGCCAGCAGCCAACTAGCGGGGTTGGCTGCGAACACCGAGGAGCTGTCTTTT. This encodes CASSQLAGLAANTEELSF.

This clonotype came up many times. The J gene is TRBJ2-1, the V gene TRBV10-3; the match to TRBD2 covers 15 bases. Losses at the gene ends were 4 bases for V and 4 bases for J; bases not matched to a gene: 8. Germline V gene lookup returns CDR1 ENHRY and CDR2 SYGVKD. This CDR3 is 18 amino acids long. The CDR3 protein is CAISGGLAGGSLYNEQFF. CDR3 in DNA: TGTGCCATCAGTGGGGGACTAGCGGGGGGATCTCTTTACAATGAGCAGTTCTTC.

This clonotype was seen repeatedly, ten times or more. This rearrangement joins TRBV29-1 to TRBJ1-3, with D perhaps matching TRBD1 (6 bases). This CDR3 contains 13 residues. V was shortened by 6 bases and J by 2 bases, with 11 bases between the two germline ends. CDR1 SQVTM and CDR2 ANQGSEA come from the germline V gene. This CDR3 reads CSVSWGPGNTIYF. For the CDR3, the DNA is TGCAGCGTGAGTTGGGGGCCTGGAAACACCATATATTTT.

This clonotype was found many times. In DNA form, the CDR3 reads TGTGCCAGCTCACCTGGGAGGTCCCAGCCCCAGCATTTT. It is translated as CASSPGRSQPQHF. This rearrangement joins TRBV18 to TRBJ1-5, with D uncertain. The CDR3 sequence is 13 residues long. Deletions cut 3 bases from V and 7 bases from J, with 10 bases between. Germline values: CDR1 KGHSH, CDR2 LQKENI.

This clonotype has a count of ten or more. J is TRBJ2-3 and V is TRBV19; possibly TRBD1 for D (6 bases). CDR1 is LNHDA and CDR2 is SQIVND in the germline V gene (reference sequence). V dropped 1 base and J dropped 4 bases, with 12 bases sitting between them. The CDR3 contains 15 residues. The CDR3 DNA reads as TGTGCCAGTAGTATAGCTCAGGGGAGCTCAGATACGCAGTATTTT. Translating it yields CASSIAQGSSDTQYF.

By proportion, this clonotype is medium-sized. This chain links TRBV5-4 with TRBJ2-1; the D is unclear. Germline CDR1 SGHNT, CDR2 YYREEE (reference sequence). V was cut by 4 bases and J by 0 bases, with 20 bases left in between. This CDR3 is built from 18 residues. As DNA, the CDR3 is TGTGCCAGCAGCCCTCGGCCCACGGCTGAGAGCTCCTACAATGAGCAGTTCTTC. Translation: CASSPRPTAESSYNEQFF.

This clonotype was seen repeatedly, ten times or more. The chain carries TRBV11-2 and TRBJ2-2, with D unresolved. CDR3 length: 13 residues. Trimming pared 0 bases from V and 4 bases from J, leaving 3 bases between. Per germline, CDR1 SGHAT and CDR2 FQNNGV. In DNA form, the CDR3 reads TGTGCCAGCAGCTTAGATCCCACCGGGGAGCTGTTTTTT. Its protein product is CASSLDPTGELFF.

The CDR3 nucleotides read TGTGCCAGCAGCTTAGGCCAGAGCTCTGGAAACACCATATATTTT. Translated: CASSLGQSSGNTIYF. V is TRBV7-8 and J is TRBJ1-3; D is uncertain. The CDR3 loop spans 15 amino acids. Germline V gene lookup returns CDR1 SGHVS and CDR2 FQNEAQ. V lost 1 base and J 0 bases, leaving 7 bases between the germline ends.

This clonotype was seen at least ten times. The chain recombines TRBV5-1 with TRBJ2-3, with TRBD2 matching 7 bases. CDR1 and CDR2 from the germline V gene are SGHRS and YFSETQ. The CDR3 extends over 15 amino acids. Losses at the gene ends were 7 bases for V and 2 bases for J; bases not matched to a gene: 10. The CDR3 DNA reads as TGCGCCAGCCGGACCGAGGCGGGGGACACAGATACGCAGTATTTT. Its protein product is CASRTEAGDTDTQYF.

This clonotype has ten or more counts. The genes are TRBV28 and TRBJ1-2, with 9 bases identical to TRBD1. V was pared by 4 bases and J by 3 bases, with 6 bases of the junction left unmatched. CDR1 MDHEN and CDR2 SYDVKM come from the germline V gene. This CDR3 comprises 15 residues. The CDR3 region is CASSSAGTGYYGYTF. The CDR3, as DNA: TGTGCCAGCAGTTCCGCCGGGACAGGGTACTATGGCTACACCTTC.

CDR3 DNA sequence: TGTGCCAGCAGTTTATTTCAAACGGGAACAACTAATGAAAAACTGTTTTTT. Residues: CASSLFQTGTTNEKLFF. The rearrangement joins TRBV27 to TRBJ1-4; the D is unclear. Per the germline V gene, CDR1 is MNHEY and CDR2 is SMNVEV (reference sequence). The V gene lost 1 base and the J gene lost 0 bases, with 12 bases spanning the gap. CDR3 size: 17 residues.

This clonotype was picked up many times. CDR3 coding DNA: TGTGCCAGCAGCCAAGCTCCGGGATGGGAGACCCAGTACTTC. Residues: CASSQAPGWETQYF. V is TRBV14 and J is TRBJ2-5; maybe TRBD2 (5 bases). There are 14 residues in the CDR3. The germline CDR1 and CDR2 sequences are SGHDN and FVKESK. Trimming took off 1 base at V and 5 bases at J, with 11 bases between the two ends.

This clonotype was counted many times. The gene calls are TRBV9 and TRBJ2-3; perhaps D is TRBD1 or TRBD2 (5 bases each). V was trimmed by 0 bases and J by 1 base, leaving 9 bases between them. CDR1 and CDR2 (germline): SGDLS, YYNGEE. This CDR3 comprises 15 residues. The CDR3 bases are TGTGCCAGCAGCGTAGGGGGACCGGGCACAGATACGCAGTATTTT. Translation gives CASSVGGPGTDTQYF.

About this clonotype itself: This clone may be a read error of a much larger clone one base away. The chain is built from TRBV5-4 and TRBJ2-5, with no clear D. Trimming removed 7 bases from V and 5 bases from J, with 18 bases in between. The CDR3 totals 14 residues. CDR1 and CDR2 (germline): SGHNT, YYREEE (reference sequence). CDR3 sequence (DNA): TGTGCCAGCGGCACGGACGGTCCCGGGGAGACCCAGTACTTC. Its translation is CASGTDGPGETQYF.

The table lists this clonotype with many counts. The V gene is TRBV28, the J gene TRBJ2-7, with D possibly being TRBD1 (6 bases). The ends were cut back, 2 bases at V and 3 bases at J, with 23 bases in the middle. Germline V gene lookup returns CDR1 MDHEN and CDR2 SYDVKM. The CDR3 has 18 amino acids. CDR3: CASSLGTLTLLAIYEQYF. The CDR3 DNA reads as TGTGCCAGCAGTTTAGGGACACTTACGCTCCTAGCCATCTACGAGCAGTACTTC.

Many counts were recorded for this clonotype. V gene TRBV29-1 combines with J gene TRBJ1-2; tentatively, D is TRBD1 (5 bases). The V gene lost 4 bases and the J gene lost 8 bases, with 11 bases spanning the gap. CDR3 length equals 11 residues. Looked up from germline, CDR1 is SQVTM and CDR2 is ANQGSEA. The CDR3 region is CSVVRGGGYTF. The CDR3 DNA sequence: TGCAGCGTTGTTCGGGGCGGCGGCTACACCTTC.

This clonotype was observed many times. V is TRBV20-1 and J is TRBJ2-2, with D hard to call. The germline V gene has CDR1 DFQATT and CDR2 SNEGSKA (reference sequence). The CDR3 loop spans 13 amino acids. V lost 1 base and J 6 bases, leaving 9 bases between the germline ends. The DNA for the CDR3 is TGCAGTGCTAGAGGACAACGGCCCGGGGAGCTGTTTTTT. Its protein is CSARGQRPGELFF.

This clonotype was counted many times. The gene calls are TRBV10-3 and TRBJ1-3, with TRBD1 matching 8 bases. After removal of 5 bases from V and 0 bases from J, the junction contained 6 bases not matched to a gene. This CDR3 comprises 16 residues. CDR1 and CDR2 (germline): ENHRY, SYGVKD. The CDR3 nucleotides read TGTGCCATCAGTTCTCCAGGGGGCTACTCTGGAAACACCATATATTTT. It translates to CAISSPGGYSGNTIYF.

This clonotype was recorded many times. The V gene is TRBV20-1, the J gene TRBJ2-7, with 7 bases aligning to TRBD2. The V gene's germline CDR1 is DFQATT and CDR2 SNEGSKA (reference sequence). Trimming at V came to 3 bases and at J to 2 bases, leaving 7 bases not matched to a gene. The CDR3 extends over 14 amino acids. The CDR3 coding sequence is TGCAGTGCTAGGGCCCCTAGCGGACCCTACGAGCAGTACTTC. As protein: CSARAPSGPYEQYF.